These 21 T cell receptor beta chains came from one sample sequenced in a study of regulatory T cells in long-lasting Graves disease (dated by TCRdb to the early 2020s). The library relied on multiplex PCR. Sequenced on an Illumina HiSeq 4000. iRepertoire HTBI primers and Arm-PCR amplification of CDR3 regions were used to construct TCR beta libraries. TCRdb reworked the public reads: Q25 trimming with fastp, MiXCR clone assembly, productive beta chains retained. One record per CDR3 amino acid sequence lists the most common genes and DNA. This sample comprises fewer than 650,000 distinct CDR3 sequences, around 15% of them detected only once. The top ten clonotypes cover about 17% of the sample. What this sample's time point label stands for: newly diagnosed GD, antithyroid drugs for less than 3 months. For both TCR sequencing and RNA sequencing, RNA was extracted from PBMCs in TRIzol. This sample also belongs to another study, concerning T cells in Graves' hyperthyroidism and ophthalmopathy.

Specimen: peripheral blood mononuclear cells (PBMCs), collected at new diagnosis, from a patient treated with antithyroid drugs. These receptors originate from a woman in her twenties or thirties with Graves disease. Donor details come from another sample of the same person, matched by shared clones.

This clonotype was recorded at least ten times. The genes are TRBV6-1 and TRBJ2-7; D is ambiguous. In germline, CDR1 is MNHNS, CDR2 SASEGT. The ends were cut back, 8 bases at V and 2 bases at J, with 13 bases in the middle. This CDR3 comprises 13 residues. The CDR3 nucleotides are TGTGCCAGCCGTCTTACGGAAGCCTACGAGCAGTACTTC. This translates into CASRLTEAYEQYF.

This clonotype was detected many times. This sequence joins TRBV28 and TRBJ2-1, with D perhaps TRBD1 (6 bases). The CDR3 contains 16 residues. The V and J ends lost 5 bases and 3 bases respectively, with 17 bases between them. Germline CDR1 MDHEN, CDR2 SYDVKM. The CDR3: CASSTRTGTHYNEQFF. DNA of the CDR3: TGTGCCAGCAGTACCCGAACCGGGACACACTACAATGAGCAGTTCTTC.

This clonotype was picked up a small number of times. The chain uses TRBV24-1 and TRBJ2-1; D is unresolved. The CDR3 totals 14 residues. The V gene's germline CDR1 is KGHDR and CDR2 SFDVKD. V gave up 7 bases and J gave up 5 bases, with 14 bases separating them. The CDR3 nucleotides read TGTGCCACCAGAGAAGGTCTCCCGAACAATGAGCAGTTCTTC. Encoded protein: CATREGLPNNEQFF.

This clonotype was observed many times. The V call is TRBV20-1, the J call TRBJ1-1; D unresolved. The V end was cut by 2 bases, the J end by 2 bases, with 9 bases between. Germline assignment: CDR1 DFQATT and CDR2 SNEGSKA (reference sequence). The CDR3 sequence is 13 residues long. Here the CDR3 DNA reads TGCAGTGCTAGATCCGGGATTAACACTGAAGCTTTCTTT. It encodes CSARSGINTEAFF.

This clonotype showed up many times. The genes are TRBV28 and TRBJ1-1; D is perhaps TRBD1 (5 bases). V lost 5 bases and J lost 0, with 19 bases in between. This CDR3 spans 17 amino acids. CDR1 and CDR2 from the germline V gene are MDHEN and SYDVKM. The CDR3 region is CASSAMRGAGMNTEAFF. CDR3 sequence (DNA): TGTGCCAGCAGTGCCATGCGGGGCGCGGGGATGAACACTGAAGCTTTCTTT.

There are a few counts of this clonotype. This chain links TRBV19 with TRBJ2-2; TRBD1 is a possible D gene (5 bases). The CDR3 loop spans 13 amino acids. Germline loops: CDR1 LNHDA, CDR2 SQIVND (reference sequence). V lost 4 bases and J lost 5, with 8 bases in between. The CDR3 nucleotides are TGTGCCAGTAGTACGGACATTACCGGGGAGCTGTTTTTT. Translation gives CASSTDITGELFF. The full variable domain, in which reference TRBV19 and TRBJ2-2 provide the parts outside the CDR3, is DGGITQSPKYLFRKEGQNVTLSCEQNLNHDAMYWYRQDPGQGLRLIYYSQIVNDFQKGDIAEGYSVSREKKESFPLTVTSAQKNPTAFYLCASSTDITGELFFGEGSRLTVL.

This clonotype was seen repeatedly, ten times or more. One junction end does not reproduce the germline sequence, and a read error may be involved. The V call is TRBV12-3 or TRBV12-4, the J call TRBJ2-5, with 9 bases identical to TRBD1. This CDR3 has 13 residues. CDR3 in DNA: TGTGCCAGCAGCCGACAGGGGGGAGAGACCCGGTACTTC. Protein: CASSRQGGETRYF.

This clonotype was observed many times. The rearrangement joins TRBV28 to TRBJ1-2, with TRBD1 matching 10 bases. Germline V lookup: CDR1 MDHEN, CDR2 SYDVKM. The CDR3 covers 13 residues. Germline trimming cut 9 bases from V and 3 bases from J; bases unmatched to any gene: 4. CDR3 sequence: CASTGTGDYGYTF. Written as DNA, the CDR3 is TGTGCCAGTACCGGGACAGGGGACTATGGCTACACCTTC.

The table lists this clonotype with many counts. V and J are TRBV28 and TRBJ2-7; TRBD1 matches 7 bases. Looked up from germline, CDR1 is MDHEN and CDR2 is SYDVKM. This CDR3 is built from 15 residues. Trimming took 6 bases from V and 2 from J; bases not matched to a gene: 10. The CDR3 protein is CASSLGSGGTYEQYF. In DNA, the CDR3 is TGTGCCAGCAGCTTAGGTTCAGGGGGAACCTACGAGCAGTACTTC.

This clonotype was seen a handful of times. The chain links TRBV7-9 to TRBJ1-6; D not resolved. This CDR3 has 11 residues. Trimming shortened V by 5 bases and J by 10 bases, and 6 bases separated the two germline ends. Germline CDR1 and CDR2: SEHNR and FQNEAQ (reference sequence). DNA of the CDR3: TGTGCCAGCAGCCTGCAATCACCCCTCCACTTT. Protein sequence: CASSLQSPLHF.

This clonotype was seen a handful of times. The chain carries TRBV6-5 and TRBJ2-7; D not resolved. The CDR3 is 12 residues long. The germline CDR1 and CDR2 sequences are MNHEY and SVGAGI. V was shortened by 2 bases and J by 4 bases, with 6 bases between the two germline ends. CDR3 DNA sequence: TGTGCCAGCAGTTACAACCCTTACGAGCAGTACTTC. Translated: CASSYNPYEQYF.

This clonotype was observed a handful of times. The gene calls are TRBV3-1 and TRBJ1-2; D unresolved. Per the germline V gene, CDR1 is LGHDT and CDR2 is YNNKEL (reference sequence). The CDR3 consists of 13 residues. Trimming shortened V by 1 base and J by 8 bases, and 11 bases separated the two germline ends. In DNA, the CDR3 is TGTGCCAGCAGCCAAGTGTCACAGCACGGCTACACCTTC. Protein sequence: CASSQVSQHGYTF. The full variable domain, rest sourced from reference TRBV3-1 and TRBJ1-2, is DTAVSQTPKYLVTQMGNDKSIKCEQNLGHDTMYWYKQDSKKFLKIMFSYNNKELIINETVPNRFSPKSPDKAHLNLHINSLELGDSAVYFCASSQVSQHGYTFGSGTRLTVV.

CDR3 in amino acids: CSARTGLGYEQYF. CDR3 coding DNA: TGCAGTGCCCGGACAGGTCTGGGATACGAGCAGTACTTC. The chain is built from TRBV20-1 and TRBJ2-7; 7 bases map to TRBD1. The CDR3 is 13 residues long. Germline CDR1 reads DFQATT; CDR2 reads SNEGSKA (reference sequence). V lost 6 bases to trimming and J lost 4 bases; unmatched junction nucleotides: 9.

In this sample, this clonotype turned up many times. The chain combines TRBV2 with TRBJ2-1, with TRBD2 matching over 8 bases. Germline V gene sequence: CDR1 SNHLY, CDR2 FYNNEI. After removal of 6 bases from V and 7 bases from J, the junction contained 8 bases not matched to a gene. This CDR3 is built from 14 residues. For the CDR3, the DNA is TGTGCCAGCAGCGAATCCGGGACTAGAAATGAGCAGTTCTTC. Residues: CASSESGTRNEQFF.

This clonotype was seen more than once but under ten times. V is TRBV7-2 and J is TRBJ2-2; TRBD2 aligns across 9 bases. V trimming: 4 bases; J trimming: 6 bases; junction bases outside the gene matches: 9. CDR1 and CDR2 from the germline V gene are SGHTA and FQGNSA. CDR3 length: 16 amino acids. The CDR3 sequence is CASSWALAGGSGELFF. CDR3 DNA sequence: TGTGCCAGCAGCTGGGCCCTGGCGGGAGGGTCCGGGGAGCTGTTTTTT.

This clonotype was seen many times. The gene calls are TRBV10-3 and TRBJ2-3; weak D call: TRBD2 (5 bases). The CDR3 runs to 14 residues. Trimming shortened V by 0 bases and J by 1 base, and 5 bases separated the two germline ends. Germline CDR1 reads ENHRY; CDR2 reads SYGVKD. The CDR3, as DNA: TGTGCCATCAGTGAGTCAGCGGGCACAGATACGCAGTATTTT. It translates to CAISESAGTDTQYF.

This clonotype was found a few times. This CDR3 reads CASSDFTNEKLFF. In DNA, the CDR3 is TGTGCCAGCAGTGACTTCACTAATGAAAAACTGTTTTTT. The V gene is TRBV25-1, the J gene TRBJ1-4; D is ambiguous. The CDR3 runs 13 residues. V shed 3 bases and J shed 2 bases, with 4 bases lying between them. CDR1 MGHDK and CDR2 SYGVNS come from the germline V gene.

This clonotype was detected ten times or more. The chain has TRBV2 and TRBJ1-5; TRBD1 is a possible D gene (6 bases). V lost 0 bases, J lost 6 bases, and 18 bases lay in between. The CDR3 has 17 residues. Germline V CDR1 and CDR2: SNHLY, FYNNEI. CDR3 sequence: CASSEARGGRGGQPQHF. As DNA, the CDR3 is TGTGCCAGCAGTGAAGCGCGAGGGGGGAGAGGAGGTCAGCCCCAGCATTTT.

The V call is TRBV6-2 or TRBV6-3, the J call TRBJ2-1; 8 nucleotides align to TRBD2. The junction had 2 bases not matched to a gene; V was cut back by 0 bases and J by 7 bases. Germline V lookup: CDR1 MNHEY, CDR2 SVGEGT. CDR3 size: 14 residues. The CDR3 here is CASSYSRGGNEQFF. CDR3 coding DNA: TGTGCCAGCAGTTACTCCCGGGGGGGGAATGAGCAGTTCTTC.

As for this clonotype: The CDR3 ends on some other residue instead of the conserved phenylalanine or tryptophan, so this is likely a read error. This sequence joins TRBV6-1 and TRBJ2-5; D gene ambiguous. The CDR3 covers 12 residues. V lost 5 bases to trimming and J lost 5 bases, with 9 bases between them. The germline V gene has CDR1 MNHNS and CDR2 SASEGT. The CDR3 DNA is TGTGCCAGCAGTACCCTGGGGGAGACCCAGTACCTC. This translates into CASSTLGETQYL.

V is TRBV9 and J is TRBJ2-2; possibly TRBD1 for D (6 bases). With 3 bases removed from V and 0 bases from J, the gap between germline ends came to 9 bases. From germline, CDR1 is SGDLS and CDR2 YYNGEE. The CDR3 covers 15 residues. The CDR3: CASSGRDTNTGELFF. CDR3 sequence (DNA): TGTGCCAGCAGCGGCAGGGACACGAACACCGGGGAGCTGTTTTTT. Complete variable domain (other parts from reference TRBV9 and TRBJ2-2): DSGVTQTPKHLITATGQRVTLRCSPRSGDLSVYWYQQSLDQGLQFLIQYYNGEERAKGNILERFSAQQFPDLHSELNLSSLELGDSALYFCASSGRDTNTGELFFGEGSRLTVL.